A single sample is the source of the 5 T cell receptor beta chains below, sequenced in a study of blood T cell repertoires in COVID-19. Sequencing was performed with immunoSEQ multiplex PCR; in TCRdb, only in-frame clones are kept and a portion is missing. The table lists 150,000 to 200,000 clones, 92% of them singletons. The material sequenced was peripheral blood. The receptors shown here come from a man aged 25 to 40 with COVID-19, enrolled during active disease.

The chain employs TRBV10-3 and TRBJ1-2; TRBD1 matches at 8 bases. Germline V gene sequence: CDR1 ENHRY, CDR2 SYGVKD. With 5 bases clipped from V and 2 bases from J, the junction kept 4 bases outside the gene matches. The CDR3 is made up of 14 amino acids. The CDR3: CAISYRGFNYGYTF. The CDR3 DNA reads TGTGCCATCAGTTACAGGGGGTTCAACTATGGCTACACCTTC.

The chain combines TRBV12-3 or TRBV12-4 with TRBJ1-2; D call uncertain. Trimming shortened V by 0 bases and J by 2 bases, and 4 bases separated the two germline ends. CDR3 length equals 13 residues. This chain's CDR3 is CASSLAGNYGYTF. CDR3 sequence (DNA): TGTGCCAGCAGTTTAGCCGGGAACTATGGCTACACCTTC.

The CDR3, as DNA: TGTGCCAGTAGAGTTCAGGAAATGAATCAGCCCCAGCATTTT. It is translated as CASRVQEMNQPQHF. The rearrangement links TRBV19 to TRBJ1-5; D uncertain. Per the germline V gene, CDR1 is LNHDA and CDR2 is SQIVND (reference sequence). Trimming shortened V by 6 bases and J by 4 bases, and 13 bases separated the two germline ends. There are 14 residues in the CDR3.

The chain recombines TRBV6-2 or TRBV6-3 with TRBJ2-3; a possible D gene is TRBD1 (5 bases). The germline V gene encodes CDR1 MNHEY and CDR2 SVGEGT. Trimming pared 2 bases from V and 4 bases from J, leaving 16 bases between. The CDR3 loop spans 16 amino acids. The CDR3 DNA sequence: TGTGCCAGCAGTTACAGTGACAGTGCGTCAGCAGATACGCAGTATTTT. Residues: CASSYSDSASADTQYF.

V and J are TRBV18 and TRBJ1-1, with 8 bases matching TRBD1. In germline, CDR1 is KGHSH, CDR2 LQKENI. V lost 3 bases and J lost 4; bases outside the gene matches: 7. The CDR3 covers 15 residues. CDR3 DNA: TGTGCCAGCTCACCCAGGGAACAGGGGGGCACTGAAGCTTTCTTT. Translating gives CASSPREQGGTEAFF. Supplemented by reference TRBV18 and TRBJ1-1, the full variable domain reads NAGVMQNPRHLVRRRGQEARLRCSPMKGHSHVYWYRQLPEEGLKFMVYLQKENIIDESGMPKERFSAEFPKEGPSILRIQQVVRGDSAAYFCASSPREQGGTEAFFGQGTRLTVV.